This T cell receptor beta chain stems from a study of CD8 T cells in cerebrospinal fluid in Alzheimer's disease. Study-wide background: CSF T cell clonal expansion was assessed by plate-based nested PCR and droplet-based sequencing. Study-wide points: EBV-specific clones showed no enrichment in Alzheimer's patients and were not the top expanded clones.

This clonotype is identified as large (0.1 to 1%) from frequency. What it binds is not known. CDR3 length: 15 residues. Germline CDR1 and CDR2: MDHEN and SYDVKM. 10X single-cell V(D)J and 5' gene-expression libraries profiled CSF cells. From its re-call of the 10x single-cell sequencing reads, TCRdb lists each CDR3 protein once, without DNA. The data include about 1,500 distinct CDR3 sequences; the top ten clones carry approximately 5.7%. Sequenced sample: cerebrospinal fluid. The chain carries TRBV28 and TRBJ2-1; TCRdb picks TRBD2, but there is no DNA to check that call. The clonotype originates from a human donor with Alzheimer's disease. This chain's CDR3 is CASSPTGTRGNEQFF.